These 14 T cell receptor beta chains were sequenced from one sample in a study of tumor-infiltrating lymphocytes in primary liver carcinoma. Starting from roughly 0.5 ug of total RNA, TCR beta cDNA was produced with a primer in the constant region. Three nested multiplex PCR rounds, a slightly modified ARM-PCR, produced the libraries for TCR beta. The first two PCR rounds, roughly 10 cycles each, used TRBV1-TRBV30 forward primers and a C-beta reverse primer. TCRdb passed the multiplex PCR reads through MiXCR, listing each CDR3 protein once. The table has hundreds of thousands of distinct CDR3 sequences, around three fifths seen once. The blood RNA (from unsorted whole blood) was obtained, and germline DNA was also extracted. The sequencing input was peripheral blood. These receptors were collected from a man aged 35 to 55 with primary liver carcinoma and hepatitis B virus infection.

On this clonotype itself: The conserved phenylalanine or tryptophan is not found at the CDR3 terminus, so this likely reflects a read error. CDR3: CASSSGRGEQFL. CDR3 nucleotide sequence: TGTGCCAGCAGTAGCGGGCGGGGTGAGCAGTTCCTC. The rearrangement links TRBV6-2 or TRBV6-3 to TRBJ2-1, with D perhaps TRBD2 (6 bases). V was pared by 5 bases and J by 9 bases, with 11 bases between. The CDR3 contains 12 residues. Per germline, CDR1 MNHEY and CDR2 SVGEGT.

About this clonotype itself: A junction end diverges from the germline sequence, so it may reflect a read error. The CDR3 loop is CAGSLAGGPSGELFF. In DNA form, the CDR3 reads TGTGCCGGCAGCCTAGCGGGAGGGCCGTCCGGGGAGCTGTTTTTT. This chain uses TRBV13 with TRBJ2-2, with 12 bases lining up with TRBD2. CDR3 length equals 15 residues. Per the germline V gene, CDR1 is PRHDT and CDR2 is FYEKMQ (reference sequence).

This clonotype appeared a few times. The CDR3 DNA is TGTGCCAGCACCATCACCGGGCTAGCGGGCCCCAATGAGCAGTTCTTC. Protein sequence: CASTITGLAGPNEQFF. The rearrangement uses TRBV28 and TRBJ2-1; 8 positions match TRBD2. Germline trimming cut 7 bases from V and 6 bases from J; bases unmatched to any gene: 14. The germline V gene encodes CDR1 MDHEN and CDR2 SYDVKM. The CDR3 totals 16 residues.

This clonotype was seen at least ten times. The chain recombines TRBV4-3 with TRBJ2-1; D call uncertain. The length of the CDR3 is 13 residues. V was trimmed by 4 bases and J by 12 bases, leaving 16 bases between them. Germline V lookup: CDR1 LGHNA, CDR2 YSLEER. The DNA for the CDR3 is TGCGCCAGCAGCCGGACCCTCACGGGTGGGCAGTTCTTC. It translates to CASSRTLTGGQFF.

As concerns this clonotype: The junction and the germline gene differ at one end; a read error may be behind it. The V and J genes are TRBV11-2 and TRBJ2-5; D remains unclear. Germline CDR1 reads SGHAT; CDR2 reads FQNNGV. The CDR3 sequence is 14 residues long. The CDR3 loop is CVSSSLLRGETRYF. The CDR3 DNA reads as TGTGTCAGCAGTTCCCTTTTGCGAGGAGAGACCCGGTACTTC.

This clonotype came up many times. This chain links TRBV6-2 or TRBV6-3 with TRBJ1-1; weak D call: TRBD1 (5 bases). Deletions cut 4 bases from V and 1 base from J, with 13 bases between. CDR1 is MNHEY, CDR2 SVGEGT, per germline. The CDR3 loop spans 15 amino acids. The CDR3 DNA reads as TGTGCCAGCAGTTCCCCGGGGGGTTGGAACACTGAAGCTTTCTTT. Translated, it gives CASSSPGGWNTEAFF.

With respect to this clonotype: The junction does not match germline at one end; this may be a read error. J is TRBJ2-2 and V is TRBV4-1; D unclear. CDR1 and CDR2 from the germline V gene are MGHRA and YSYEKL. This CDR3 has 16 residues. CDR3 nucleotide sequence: TGCGCCAGCAACCAAGATGGGGTACCGAATACCGGGGAGCTGTTTTTT. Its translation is CASNQDGVPNTGELFF.

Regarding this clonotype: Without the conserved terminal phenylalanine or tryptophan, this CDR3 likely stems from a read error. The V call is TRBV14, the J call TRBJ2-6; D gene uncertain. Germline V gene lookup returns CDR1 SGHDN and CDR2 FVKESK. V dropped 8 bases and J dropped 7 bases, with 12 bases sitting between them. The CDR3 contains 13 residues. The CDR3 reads CASCLCRANVLTL. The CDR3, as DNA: TGTGCCAGCTGTCTGTGTAGAGCCAACGTCCTGACTTTA.

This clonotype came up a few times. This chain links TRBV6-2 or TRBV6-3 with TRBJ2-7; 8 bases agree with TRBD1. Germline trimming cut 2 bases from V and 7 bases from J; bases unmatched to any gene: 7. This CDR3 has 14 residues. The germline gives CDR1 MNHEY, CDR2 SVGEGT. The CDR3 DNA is TGTGCCAGCAGTTACCAAGGGACAGGTGGGGAGCAGTACTTC. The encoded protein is CASSYQGTGGEQYF.

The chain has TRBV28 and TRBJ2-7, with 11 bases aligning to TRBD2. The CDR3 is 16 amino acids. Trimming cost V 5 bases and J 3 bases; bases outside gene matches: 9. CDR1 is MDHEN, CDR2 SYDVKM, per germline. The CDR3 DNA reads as TGTGCCAGCAGTGAAACAGGACTAGCGGGCTACTACGAGCAGTACTTC. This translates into CASSETGLAGYYEQYF. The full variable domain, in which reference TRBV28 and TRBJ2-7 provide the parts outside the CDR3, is DVKVTQSSRYLVKRTGEKVFLECVQDMDHENMFWYRQDPGLGLRLIYFSYDVKMKEKGDIPEGYSVSREKKERFSLILESASTNQTSMYLCASSETGLAGYYEQYFGPGTRLTVT.

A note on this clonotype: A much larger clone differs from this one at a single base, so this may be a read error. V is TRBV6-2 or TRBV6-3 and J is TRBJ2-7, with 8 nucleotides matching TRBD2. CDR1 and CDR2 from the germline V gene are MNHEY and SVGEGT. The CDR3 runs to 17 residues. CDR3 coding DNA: TGTGCCAGCAGCCTACTTACAGACATCGGAAGCGGGAGCGGGCAGCACTTC. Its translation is CASSLLTDIGSGSGQHF.

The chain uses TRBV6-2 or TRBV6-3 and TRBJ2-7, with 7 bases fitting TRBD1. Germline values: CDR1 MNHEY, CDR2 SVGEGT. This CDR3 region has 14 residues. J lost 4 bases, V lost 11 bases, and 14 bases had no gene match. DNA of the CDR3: TGTGCCGGCTCACCCGACAGGGTGAAGTACGAGCAGTACTTC. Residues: CAGSPDRVKYEQYF.

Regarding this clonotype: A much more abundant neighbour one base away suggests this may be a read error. Here the CDR3 DNA reads TGTGCCAGCAGGGGAATACAGGGGGCCACTGAAGCTTTCTTT. This codes for CASRGIQGATEAFF. The chain combines TRBV12-3 or TRBV12-4 with TRBJ1-1; TRBD1 agrees at 9 bases. The ends lost 6 bases at V and 4 bases at J; junction bases unmatched: 6. The CDR3 length is 14 residues.

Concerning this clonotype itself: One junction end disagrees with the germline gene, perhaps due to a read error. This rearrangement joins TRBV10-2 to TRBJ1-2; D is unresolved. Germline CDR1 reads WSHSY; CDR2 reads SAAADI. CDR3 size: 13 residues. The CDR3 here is CAGSEIVNYGYAF. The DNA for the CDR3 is TGCGCCGGCAGTGAAATCGTTAACTATGGCTACGCCTTC.